Presented here are 24 T cell receptor beta chains from one specimen sequenced in a study of T cells in Graves' hyperthyroidism and ophthalmopathy. The CDR3 regions of TCR beta were amplified from RNA transcripts. The HTBI set primed first-round TCR CDR3 RT-PCR. TCRdb fed the multiplex PCR reads into MiXCR, producing one record per CDR3 protein. The table records a few hundred thousand distinct CDR3 sequences, roughly 20% of them present only once. Specimen: blood. These receptors came from a woman in her forties or fifties with Graves' hyperthyroidism.

This chain uses TRBV11-2 with TRBJ1-1; no firm D call. Germline lookup yields CDR1 SGHAT and CDR2 FQNNGV. The V end was cut by 4 bases, the J end by 0 bases, with 9 bases between. The CDR3 totals 14 residues. The CDR3 DNA is TGTGCCAGCAGCTATCAGATAGTGAACACTGAAGCTTTCTTT. It is translated as CASSYQIVNTEAFF. The full variable domain, rest sourced from reference TRBV11-2 and TRBJ1-1, is EAGVAQSPRYKIIEKRQSVAFWCNPISGHATLYWYQQILGQGPKLLIQFQNNGVVDDSQLPKDRFSAERLKGVDSTLKIQPAKLEDSAVYLCASSYQIVNTEAFFGQGTRLTVV.

This clonotype was seen only a few times. This chain links TRBV2 with TRBJ2-7; D may match TRBD1 or TRBD2 (5 bases each). Trimming cost V 3 bases and J 0 bases, with 9 bases left between them. This CDR3 contains 14 residues. Per the germline V gene, CDR1 is SNHLY and CDR2 is FYNNEI. The CDR3 sequence is CASSEGPSSYEQYV. DNA of the CDR3: TGTGCCAGCAGTGAGGGACCCAGCTCCTACGAGCAGTACGTC.

The chain is built from TRBV7-9 and TRBJ1-1; 7 bases line up with TRBD1. V shed 7 bases and J 5 bases; nucleotides not matched to a gene: 10. The CDR3 sequence is 14 residues long. Per the germline V gene, CDR1 is SEHNR and CDR2 is FQNEAQ (reference sequence). CDR3 in amino acids: CASTQAGGRTEAFF. CDR3 nucleotide sequence: TGTGCCAGCACCCAGGCAGGGGGTAGGACTGAAGCTTTCTTT.

This clonotype appeared once. V gene TRBV6-2 or TRBV6-3 combines with J gene TRBJ2-7, with D possibly being TRBD1 (5 bases). V was clipped by 10 bases and J by 3 bases, with 19 bases between them. Germline CDR1 and CDR2: MNHEY and SVGEGT. This CDR3 comprises 14 residues. The CDR3 protein is CATRQHTAVYEQYV. DNA for the CDR3: TGTGCCACAAGACAGCATACAGCTGTCTACGAGCAGTACGTC.

A note on this clonotype: A read error may explain this, as a much larger clone is one base away. The chain recombines TRBV6-8 with TRBJ1-1; maybe TRBD1 (6 bases). The CDR3 has 16 residues. The germline CDR1 and CDR2 sequences are MNHGY and SAAAGT. The V gene lost 6 bases and the J gene lost 4 bases, with 21 bases spanning the gap. Here the CDR3 DNA reads TGTGCCAGCAGCCTTGCTAGGGACAAGGGCGTCACTGAAGCTTTCTTT. Translation gives CASSLARDKGVTEAFF.

The chain carries TRBV18 and TRBJ2-2; tentatively, D is TRBD2 (6 bases). The CDR3 has 14 amino acids. V was cut by 3 bases and J by 6 bases, with 11 bases left in between. From germline, CDR1 is KGHSH and CDR2 LQKENI. The CDR3 sequence is CASSPSSSAGELFF. CDR3 DNA: TGTGCCAGCTCACCCTCCTCTAGCGCCGGGGAGCTGTTTTTT.

The CDR3 nucleotides are TGTGCCAGCAGCTTGAGACTTGGACTATGGGGCAATGAGCAGTTCTTC. It encodes CASSLRLGLWGNEQFF. The V call is TRBV5-4, the J call TRBJ2-1; possibly TRBD2 for D (6 bases). The germline CDR1 and CDR2 sequences are SGHNT and YYREEE (reference sequence). The CDR3 covers 16 residues. V was pared by 1 base and J by 6 bases, with 17 bases between.

The table lists this clonotype with many counts. The chain carries TRBV28 and TRBJ1-5, with D possibly matching TRBD1 (6 bases). Deletions cut 5 bases from V and 8 bases from J, with 16 bases between. This CDR3 spans 14 amino acids. CDR1 and CDR2 (germline): MDHEN, SYDVKM. The CDR3 protein is CASSVTGIEKPQHF. CDR3 coding DNA: TGTGCCAGCAGTGTCACAGGGATTGAGAAGCCCCAGCATTTT.

The sample holds a few counts of this clonotype. The chain has TRBV6-2 or TRBV6-3 and TRBJ1-1; D remains unclear. This CDR3 region has 15 residues. Germline CDR1 reads MNHEY; CDR2 reads SVGEGT. The V end lost 2 bases, the J end lost 1 base, and 11 bases lay between the germline ends. The DNA of the CDR3 is TGTGCCAGCAGTTACGCCAAGGCGTGGAACACTGAAGCTTTCTTT. This encodes CASSYAKAWNTEAFF.

This clonotype was seen only a few times. V gene TRBV19 combines with J gene TRBJ2-3, with a weak D call TRBD2 (7 bases). This CDR3 is 18 amino acids long. V was trimmed by 1 base and J by 3 bases, leaving 20 bases between them. Germline V gene lookup returns CDR1 LNHDA and CDR2 SQIVND (reference sequence). Here the CDR3 reads CASSIARGGMGGTDTQYF. As DNA, the CDR3 is TGTGCCAGTAGTATAGCCAGGGGCGGGATGGGGGGGACAGATACGCAGTATTTT.

The V gene is TRBV20-1, the J gene TRBJ2-1; D is possibly TRBD2 (6 bases). Germline CDR1 reads DFQATT; CDR2 reads SNEGSKA (reference sequence). The CDR3 sequence is 15 residues long. Trimming took 3 bases from V and 1 from J, leaving 13 bases between them. For the CDR3, the DNA is TGCAGTGCTAGGAGCTGGGAGGCTTCCTACAATGAGCAGTTCTTC. Translating it yields CSARSWEASYNEQFF.

The V call is TRBV19, the J call TRBJ2-1; 11 positions agree with TRBD2. The trim removed 4 bases at V and 10 bases at J, leaving 15 bases unmatched. Germline loops: CDR1 LNHDA, CDR2 SQIVND (reference sequence). This CDR3 comprises 17 residues. CDR3 residues: CASSTTRLAGSLWEQFF. The DNA of the CDR3 is TGTGCCAGTAGTACCACGAGACTAGCGGGGTCCCTATGGGAGCAGTTCTTC.

This clonotype showed up many times. The rearrangement uses TRBV10-3 and TRBJ2-1, with 12 bases matching TRBD2. This CDR3 comprises 18 residues. Per the germline V gene, CDR1 is ENHRY and CDR2 is SYGVKD. V gave up 6 bases and J gave up 7 bases; unmatched junction bases: 16. CDR3 loop: CAISSGLAGWRARNEQFF. The CDR3 coding sequence is TGTGCCATCAGCAGCGGACTAGCGGGATGGCGTGCTAGGAATGAGCAGTTCTTC.

This clonotype turned up a few times. The chain recombines TRBV4-1 with TRBJ2-3, with 11 bases matching TRBD2. Trimming at V came to 3 bases and at J to 6 bases, leaving 5 bases not matched to a gene. CDR1 and CDR2 (germline): MGHRA, YSYEKL. The CDR3 runs 15 residues. The CDR3 bases are TGCGCCAGCAGCCAGACTAGCGGGGAGCAGGATACGCAGTATTTT. It yields the protein CASSQTSGEQDTQYF.

The chain joins TRBV4-1 to TRBJ1-1; possible D gene TRBD1, 5 bases. V gave up 0 bases and J gave up 5 bases, with 10 bases separating them. Germline V gene data show CDR1 as MGHRA and CDR2 as YSYEKL. This CDR3 comprises 14 residues. The CDR3 coding sequence is TGCGCCAGCAGCCAAGATGGGGCGGGAACTGAAGCTTTCTTT. Translating gives CASSQDGAGTEAFF.

This clonotype was found a few times. J is TRBJ2-2 and V is TRBV2; D tentatively fits TRBD1 or TRBD2 (6 bases each). From germline, CDR1 is SNHLY and CDR2 FYNNEI. V dropped 5 bases and J dropped 7 bases, with 11 bases sitting between them. The CDR3 runs to 13 residues. The CDR3 coding sequence is TGTGCCAGCAGTCAAGAGGGGGGCGGGGAGCTGTTTTTT. Protein product: CASSQEGGGELFF.

In its sample, this clonotype was seen many times. The J gene is TRBJ2-3, the V gene TRBV6-5; D unresolved. The CDR3 is 16 amino acids. CDR1 and CDR2 (germline): MNHEY, SVGAGI. Between the trimmed V and J ends, which lost 0 bases and 5 bases, there was a span of 15 bases. The CDR3 sequence: CASSYSADLGRDTQYF. DNA for the CDR3: TGTGCCAGCAGTTACTCGGCCGACCTAGGGCGAGATACGCAGTATTTT.

This sequence joins TRBV10-3 and TRBJ1-4; no clear D. Germline CDR1 reads ENHRY; CDR2 reads SYGVKD. This CDR3 region has 14 residues. V was pared by 3 bases and J by 0 bases, with 5 bases between. The DNA of the CDR3 is TGTGCCATCAGTGAAAATCCAACTAATGAAAAACTGTTTTTT. Encoded protein: CAISENPTNEKLFF.

This clonotype was recorded many times. The junction departs from germline at one end; a sequencing error may be responsible. The chain joins TRBV7-3 to TRBJ1-1, with D possibly matching TRBD1 (6 bases). Germline lookup yields CDR1 SGHTA and CDR2 FQGTGA. The CDR3 has 14 residues. CDR3 in DNA: TGCGCCAGCAGCTTGGACAGCATGAACACTGAAGCTTTCTTT. Translated, it gives CASSLDSMNTEAFF. Supplemented by reference TRBV7-3 and TRBJ1-1, the full variable domain reads GAGVSQTPSNKVTEKGKYVELRCDPISGHTALYWYRQSLGQGPEFLIYFQGTGAADDSGLPNDRFFAVRPEGSVSTLKIQRTERGDSAVYLCASSLDSMNTEAFFGQGTRLTVV.

This clonotype was picked up a small number of times. The chain uses TRBV6-2 or TRBV6-3 and TRBJ2-2; D might be TRBD1 (6 bases). V was pared by 0 bases and J by 2 bases, with 19 bases between. The CDR3 covers 19 residues. CDR1 is MNHEY and CDR2 is SVGEGT in the germline V gene. The CDR3: CASSYSYLPGHINTGELFF. In nucleotides, the CDR3 is TGTGCCAGCAGTTACTCGTATCTTCCGGGACACATAAACACCGGGGAGCTGTTTTTT.

To note about this clonotype: Since a much larger clone is just one base distant, this may be a read error. V usage is TRBV7-3 and J usage is TRBJ2-3; 7 bases line up with TRBD2. The germline CDR1 and CDR2 sequences are SGHTA and FQGTGA. CDR3 size: 15 residues. Trimming cost V 5 bases and J 0 bases; bases outside gene matches: 5. CDR3 DNA sequence: TGTGCCAGCAGCCCTAGCGGCGCTAGCACAGATACGCAGTATTTT. It encodes CASSPSGASTDTQYF.

A note on this clonotype: The junction differs from germline at one of its ends, possibly a read error. This chain uses TRBV19 with TRBJ1-1; perhaps TRBD1 as D (5 bases). Germline-derived CDR1 and CDR2 are LNHDA and SQIVND (reference sequence). The CDR3 runs to 15 residues. The CDR3 sequence is CASSISHGGNTEASF. CDR3 bases: TGTGCCAGTAGTATATCCCACGGGGGGAACACTGAAGCTTCCTTT.

This clonotype appeared many times. The genes are TRBV11-2 and TRBJ2-5; TRBD1 agrees at 9 bases. The CDR3 has 15 amino acids. Trimming at V came to 4 bases and at J to 3 bases, leaving 6 bases not matched to a gene. Per germline, CDR1 SGHAT and CDR2 FQNNGV. The CDR3 DNA is TGTGCCAGCAGCTGGGGACAGGGTCGGGAAGAGACCCAGTACTTC. This gives the protein CASSWGQGREETQYF. The whole variable domain, filled in from reference TRBV11-2 and TRBJ2-5, reads EAGVAQSPRYKIIEKRQSVAFWCNPISGHATLYWYQQILGQGPKLLIQFQNNGVVDDSQLPKDRFSAERLKGVDSTLKIQPAKLEDSAVYLCASSWGQGREETQYFGPGTRLLVL.

This clonotype was detected only a few times. The genes are TRBV5-6 and TRBJ2-5; 11 positions match TRBD2. Per germline, CDR1 SGHDT and CDR2 YYEEEE. This CDR3 spans 15 amino acids. The V segment lost 3 bases and the J segment 4 bases; nucleotides outside the gene matches: 5. CDR3 region: CASSSLAGGLETQYF. The CDR3 DNA sequence: TGTGCCAGCAGCTCGCTAGCGGGGGGCTTAGAGACCCAGTACTTC.